This record concerns one T cell receptor beta chain sequence. Antigen specificity is unknown. Germline-derived CDR1 and CDR2 are LGHNA and YSLEER. The CDR3 consists of 14 residues. Trimming pared 4 bases from V and 6 bases from J, leaving 15 bases between. The sample is drawn from a study of a mutant IDH1 vaccine in newly diagnosed glioma. Study-level background: Onset of vaccination occurred 4-6 weeks following radiotherapy alone, or with temozolomide cycles.

Libraries were prepared by immunoSEQ multiplex PCR; TCRdb keeps only in-frame clonotypes and omits some of them. Seen here are about 50,000 clones, around 94% observed once, and the top ten hold about 2.1%. Time point here: week 35, safety follow-up. Vaccination comprised doses that each held 300 ug of mutant IDH1 20-mer peptide, plus topical imiquimod. The sequenced sample was PBMCs, obtained from a glioma patient whose treatment included an IDH1 peptide vaccine. This sequence was found in a man in his fifties with glioma. J is TRBJ1-2 and V is TRBV4-3, with D tentatively TRBD1 (5 bases). The CDR3 loop is CASSPLGGGHGYTF. CDR3 bases: TGCGCCAGCAGCCCCTTGGGCGGGGGACATGGCTACACCTTC.